Listed below are T cell receptor beta chains from one sample, sequenced in a study of T cells expressing NK-cell markers. Each CDR3 protein gets one entry in TCRdb, which reprocessed the 5' RACE reads and gives no DNA. Found here are 300,000 to 500,000 distinct CDR3 sequences; the top ten clones hold around 10%. The sample comprised blood T cells: a sorted CD56 or NKG2C T cell subset, CD4+ or CD8+ T cells, or bulk PBMC T cells (not recorded which). The receptors stem from a woman in her fifties or sixties in good health. Both conserved end residues are part of each CDR3. Fields, in order: J gene, V gene, CDR3 protein.

j_call: TRBJ2-1; v_call: TRBV24-1; cdr3_aa: CATRSSGRSNEQFF
j_call: TRBJ2-5; v_call: TRBV29-1; cdr3_aa: CSVVASGIETQYF
j_call: TRBJ2-1; v_call: TRBV6-1; cdr3_aa: CASSEGVAGSNEQFF
j_call: TRBJ2-5; v_call: TRBV7-2; cdr3_aa: CASSFGGLETQYF
j_call: TRBJ2-1; v_call: TRBV7-9; cdr3_aa: CASAPDGRAPYNEQFF
j_call: TRBJ2-3; v_call: TRBV7-2; cdr3_aa: CASSLSPIFRTDTQYF
j_call: TRBJ2-1; v_call: TRBV4-2; cdr3_aa: CASSQGPAVEQFF
j_call: TRBJ2-7; v_call: TRBV20-1; cdr3_aa: CSARIPTHEQYF
j_call: TRBJ2-3; v_call: TRBV24-1; cdr3_aa: CATSEITENTDTQYF
j_call: TRBJ2-7; v_call: TRBV12-3/TRBV12-4; cdr3_aa: CASSSSDVTYEQYF
j_call: TRBJ2-2; v_call: TRBV16; cdr3_aa: CASSPFTGTDLTGELFF
j_call: TRBJ1-5; v_call: TRBV24-1; cdr3_aa: CATSDSDQPQHF
j_call: TRBJ2-3; v_call: TRBV20-1; cdr3_aa: CSARDLRGTSVLDTQYF
j_call: TRBJ2-3; v_call: TRBV7-9; cdr3_aa: CASSGAHREPLTDTQYF
j_call: TRBJ2-4; v_call: TRBV5-1; cdr3_aa: CASSFTGGFNIQYF
j_call: TRBJ1-1; v_call: TRBV6-2/TRBV6-3; cdr3_aa: CASSYEAGQIAFF
j_call: TRBJ1-4; v_call: TRBV6-1; cdr3_aa: CASVATNEKLFF
j_call: TRBJ1-2; v_call: TRBV12-3/TRBV12-4; cdr3_aa: CASSWAQANYGYTF
j_call: TRBJ2-2; v_call: TRBV30; cdr3_aa: CACKTGARTTGELFF
j_call: TRBJ2-1; v_call: TRBV4-1; cdr3_aa: CASSPSLWERNEQFF